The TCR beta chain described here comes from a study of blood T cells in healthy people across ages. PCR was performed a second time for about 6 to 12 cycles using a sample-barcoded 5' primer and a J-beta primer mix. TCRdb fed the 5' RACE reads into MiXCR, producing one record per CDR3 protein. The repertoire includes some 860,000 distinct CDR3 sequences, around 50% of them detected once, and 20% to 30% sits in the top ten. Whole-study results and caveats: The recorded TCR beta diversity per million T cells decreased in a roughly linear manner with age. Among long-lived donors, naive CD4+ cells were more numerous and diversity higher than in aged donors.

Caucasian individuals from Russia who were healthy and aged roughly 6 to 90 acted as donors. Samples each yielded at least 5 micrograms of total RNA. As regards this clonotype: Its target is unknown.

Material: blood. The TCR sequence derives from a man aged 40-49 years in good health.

CDR3 DNA sequence: TGTGCCAGCAGGAGTGGTGGTAGCGGGAGTCGGGTCAATGAGCAGTTCTTC. Residues: CASRSGGSGSRVNEQFF. This chain connects TRBV12-3 or TRBV12-4 to TRBJ2-1; TRBD2 aligns across 9 bases. The CDR3 has 17 amino acids. V was pared by 6 bases and J by 6 bases, with 15 bases of the junction left unmatched.